This T cell receptor beta chain was documented in a study of T cell responses to AZD1222 COVID-19 vaccine. The CDR3 loop spans 13 amino acids. V lost 5 bases to trimming and J lost 5 bases; unmatched junction nucleotides: 4. Germline CDR1 SGHTA, CDR2 FQGNSA. TCRdb's copy holds only in-frame clones and misses some; the assay was immunoSEQ multiplex PCR. Of approximately 210,000 clones in the sample, roughly 94% are singletons; the top ten hold 1.7%. The chain joins TRBV7-2 to TRBJ2-5, with 8 bases lining up with TRBD1. The clonotype was recovered from an adult who received the MenACWY meningococcal vaccine as a control. Material: peripheral blood, obtained 28 days after the second dose of the MenACWY control vaccine. The CDR3 region is CASSGQGMETQYF. The CDR3 coding sequence is TGTGCCAGCAGCGGACAGGGTATGGAGACCCAGTACTTC.